What follows are 13 T cell receptor beta chains derived from one specimen sequenced in a study of blood T cell repertoires in COVID-19. This table comes from immunoSEQ multiplex PCR, and its TCRdb copy is limited to in-frame clones, with some not included. The profile shows about 170,000 clones, approximately 88% of them singletons. Sequencing was carried out using peripheral blood. Receptors originate from a woman aged 55-70 years with acute or convalescent COVID-19.

This sequence joins TRBV3-1 (or the pseudogene TRBV3-2) and TRBJ1-3; a weak D match, TRBD1 (5 bases). Germline lookup yields CDR1 LGHDT and CDR2 YNNKEL (reference sequence). The CDR3 covers 16 residues. V lost 4 bases, J lost 0 bases, and 13 bases lay in between. CDR3 nucleotide sequence: TGTGCCAGCAGCCGGGGCCTGGGGGGCTCTGGAAACACCATATATTTT. Protein: CASSRGLGGSGNTIYF.

The V call is TRBV3-1 (or the pseudogene TRBV3-2), the J call TRBJ2-2; D remains unclear. Germline loops: CDR1 LGHDT, CDR2 YNNKEL (reference sequence). Trimming removed 1 base from V and 5 bases from J, with 5 bases in between. The CDR3 totals 13 residues. The DNA of the CDR3 is TGTGCCAGCAGCCAAGTTCCGACCGGGGAGCTGTTTTTT. It codes for CASSQVPTGELFF.

The chain links TRBV5-8 to TRBJ1-5; TRBD1 matches 7 bases. This CDR3 contains 14 residues. The germline V gene has CDR1 SGHTS and CDR2 YDEGEE. J gave up 9 bases and V 4 bases, and 10 bases lay outside the gene matches. CDR3 in DNA: TGTGCCAGCAGCCCGGGGACAGTAAGAGGGCCCCAGCATTTT. Its protein is CASSPGTVRGPQHF.

This clone was detected a few times. This chain links TRBV7-3 with TRBJ2-1; 11 bases match TRBD2. CDR3 length equals 15 residues. The J segment lost 3 bases and the V segment lost 2 bases, leaving 0 bases of the junction unmatched. The V gene's germline CDR1 is SGHTA and CDR2 FQGTGA. The CDR3, as DNA: TGTGCCAGCAGCTTACTAGCGGGGGGCTACAATGAGCAGTTCTTC. Its translation: CASSLLAGGYNEQFF.

CDR3 nucleotide sequence: TGTGCCAGCAGTCTAGGGGGGGCCCGGGAGACCCAGTACTTC. It specifies CASSLGGARETQYF. The chain joins TRBV28 to TRBJ2-5, with D possibly matching TRBD2 (7 bases). The CDR3 contains 14 residues. Trimming took off 5 bases at V and 5 bases at J, with 15 bases between the two ends. Germline V lookup: CDR1 MDHEN, CDR2 SYDVKM.

The sample holds many counts of this clone. The chain employs TRBV7-9 and TRBJ1-5; tentatively, D is TRBD1 (6 bases). Trimming left V 6 bases short and J 1 base short, with 13 bases between. The CDR3 totals 15 residues. CDR1 and CDR2 from the germline V gene are SEHNR and FQNEAQ (reference sequence). CDR3 DNA: TGTGCCAGCAGTCTCGGACAGATGAGCAATCAGCCCCAGCATTTT. Its protein is CASSLGQMSNQPQHF.

On this clone itself: No conserved phenylalanine or tryptophan is present at the end of the CDR3, so a read error is the likely explanation. It is unclear where the CDR3 begins or ends on the DNA, so no DNA is shown, and the CDR3 is as TCRdb lists it. The chain combines TRBV27 with TRBJ2-7; the D call in the table, TRBD2, was not verified against the DNA. CDR1 MNHEY and CDR2 SMNVEV come from the germline V gene (reference sequence). Both ends counted, the CDR3 spans 9 residues. This CDR3 is CASSLGGRI.

This clone occurred once. The chain is built from TRBV5-4 and TRBJ1-1; 8 bases agree with TRBD1. Germline trimming cut 3 bases from V and 1 base from J; bases unmatched to any gene: 5. CDR1 and CDR2 from the germline V gene are SGHNT and YYREEE (reference sequence). This CDR3 has 15 residues. CDR3 residues: CASSSGTGTNTEAFF. CDR3 DNA: TGTGCCAGCAGCTCGGGGACAGGCACGAACACTGAAGCTTTCTTT.

The chain links TRBV5-1 to TRBJ1-1; no firm D call. Trimming left V 3 bases short and J 3 bases short, with 9 bases between. CDR3 length: 13 residues. CDR1 and CDR2 (germline): SGHRS, YFSETQ. In nucleotides, the CDR3 is TGCGCCAGCAGCTCTCACCGGGACACTGAAGCTTTCTTT. Translated: CASSSHRDTEAFF.

V is TRBV7-9 and J is TRBJ1-3; D not resolved. Germline CDR1 and CDR2: SEHNR and FQNEAQ (reference sequence). This CDR3 has 13 residues. The V end lost 1 base, the J end lost 4 bases, and 5 bases lay between the germline ends. This CDR3 is CASSLVGGNTIYF. DNA for the CDR3: TGTGCCAGCAGCTTAGTCGGGGGAAACACCATATATTTT.

This clone was detected only once. The chain links TRBV28 to TRBJ1-2, with D perhaps TRBD1 (5 bases). The CDR3 is 15 residues long. Deletions cut 3 bases from V and 5 bases from J, with 16 bases between. From germline, CDR1 is MDHEN and CDR2 SYDVKM. CDR3 coding DNA: TGTGCCAGCAGTTTCCGACAGTCCTTTAGGTATGGCTACACCTTC. Protein: CASSFRQSFRYGYTF.

The chain employs TRBV9 and TRBJ1-4; D not resolved. The CDR3 has 18 residues. V lost 0 bases, J lost 0 bases, and 15 bases lay in between. Germline CDR1 SGDLS, CDR2 YYNGEE. CDR3 DNA: TGTGCCAGCAGCGTAGGTAGTGCAGCGATCCCAACTAATGAAAAACTGTTTTTT. This encodes CASSVGSAAIPTNEKLFF.

V is TRBV4-3 and J is TRBJ1-4; 7 bases are a match to TRBD1. The junction had 7 bases not matched to a gene; V was cut back by 4 bases and J by 5 bases. Germline V gene sequence: CDR1 LGHNA, CDR2 YSLEER. The CDR3 extends over 15 amino acids. CDR3 bases: TGCGCCAGCAGCCTCGGGACAGTGCTGAATGAAAAACTGTTTTTT. This translates into CASSLGTVLNEKLFF.